The 24 T cell receptor beta chains listed next were all sequenced from one sample in a study of cytomegalovirus exposure and HLA in healthy donors. Researchers ran the PCR with 60 Vbeta and 13 Jbeta primers. The repertoire was sequenced with immunoSEQ multiplex PCR; TCRdb's copy has only in-frame clones and lacks some. Here the sample spans roughly 100,000 clones, about 74% being singletons. Sequencing was carried out using PBMCs. The source is a male donor in good health and CMV-seropositive.

CDR3 region: CAWIRLGQGIGNEQFF. The CDR3 nucleotides are TGTGCCTGGATTCGACTCGGACAGGGAATAGGAAATGAGCAGTTCTTC. The chain joins TRBV30 to TRBJ2-1; 8 nucleotides agree with TRBD1. V was pared by 4 bases and J by 7 bases, with 15 bases of the junction left unmatched. Per the germline V gene, CDR1 is GTSNPN and CDR2 is SVGIG (reference sequence). This CDR3 is built from 16 residues.

This chain connects TRBV19 to TRBJ1-2, with D perhaps TRBD1 (6 bases). The V end lost 5 bases, the J end lost 8 bases, and 15 bases lay between the germline ends. Germline V gene sequence: CDR1 LNHDA, CDR2 SQIVND (reference sequence). CDR3 size: 13 residues. The CDR3 sequence: CASSPGDIRGYTF. In nucleotides, the CDR3 is TGTGCCAGTAGTCCCGGGGACATCAGGGGCTACACCTTC.

The rearrangement joins TRBV7-2 to TRBJ1-5; a possible D gene is TRBD1 (5 bases). Trimming removed 4 bases from V and 4 bases from J, with 11 bases in between. CDR3 length equals 14 residues. The germline V gene has CDR1 SGHTA and CDR2 FQGNSA. The CDR3 loop is CASSYYGANQPQHF. Written as DNA, the CDR3 is TGTGCCAGCAGCTATTATGGGGCTAATCAGCCCCAGCATTTT. Supplemented by reference TRBV7-2 and TRBJ1-5, the full variable domain reads GAGVSQSPSNKVTEKGKDVELRCDPISGHTALYWYRQSLGQGLEFLIYFQGNSAPDKSGLPSDRFSAERTGGSVSTLTIQRTQQEDSAVYLCASSYYGANQPQHFGDGTRLSIL.

The V gene is TRBV30, the J gene TRBJ2-3; tentatively, D is TRBD1 (5 bases). Germline V gene lookup returns CDR1 GTSNPN and CDR2 SVGIG (reference sequence). The CDR3 extends over 14 amino acids. Trimming stripped 1 base from V and 0 bases from J, with 8 bases between. The CDR3 DNA reads TGTGCCTGGAGTGAGGGGCCTAGCACAGATACGCAGTATTTT. Translated: CAWSEGPSTDTQYF.

This clone was detected only once. This chain joins TRBV7-6 and TRBJ2-7, with 9 bases fitting TRBD1. CDR3 length: 14 residues. V trimming: 4 bases; J trimming: 6 bases; junction bases outside the gene matches: 7. CDR1 SGHVS and CDR2 FNYEAQ come from the germline V gene. The DNA for the CDR3 is TGTGCCAGCAGCTACTCTCGGGACAGGGTCGAGCAGTACTTC. Translated, it gives CASSYSRDRVEQYF.

The CDR3 nucleotides read TGTGCCAGCAGCAGAGCTGGACAGCCGTACGAGCAGTACTTC. Its protein product is CASSRAGQPYEQYF. The chain employs TRBV11-1 and TRBJ2-7, with D perhaps TRBD1 (6 bases). CDR1 is SGHAT and CDR2 is FQDESV in the germline V gene (reference sequence). Trimming pared 5 bases from V and 4 bases from J, leaving 15 bases between. The CDR3 is made up of 14 amino acids.

This clone appeared once. The V gene is TRBV28, the J gene TRBJ2-7, with 13 nucleotides matching TRBD2. V trimming: 5 bases; J trimming: 5 bases; junction bases outside the gene matches: 15. Germline lookup yields CDR1 MDHEN and CDR2 SYDVKM. This CDR3 has 18 residues. CDR3 in DNA: TGTGCCAGCAGTCCAAGGTGGACTAGCGGGAGCCCAAGCCACGAGCAGTACTTC. Translating it yields CASSPRWTSGSPSHEQYF.

This chain joins TRBV6-6 and TRBJ1-2, with 7 bases that match TRBD1. Trimming took 0 bases from V and 5 from J; bases not matched to a gene: 6. Germline CDR1 is MNHNY and CDR2 is SVGAGI (reference sequence). The CDR3 runs to 15 residues. CDR3 in amino acids: CASSYSRQGSYGYTF. The CDR3 DNA reads as TGTGCCAGCAGTTACTCGAGACAGGGTAGTTATGGCTACACCTTC.

The chain employs TRBV18 and TRBJ2-2; TRBD2 matches 14 bases. This CDR3 contains 17 residues. V shed 1 base, J shed 5 bases, and the junction held 3 bases outside the gene matches. Per germline, CDR1 KGHSH and CDR2 LQKENI. The DNA for the CDR3 is TGTGCCAGCTCACCACGTGGACTAGCGGGAGGTACCGGGGAGCTGTTTTTT. Translation gives CASSPRGLAGGTGELFF.

V gene TRBV6-5 combines with J gene TRBJ1-1; no clear D. The CDR3 is 14 amino acids. Trimming removed 2 bases at V and 2 bases at J, with 9 bases between. Germline V gene data show CDR1 as MNHEY and CDR2 as SVGAGI. The CDR3 protein is CASSYRGSNTEAFF. As DNA, the CDR3 is TGTGCCAGCAGTTACCGAGGATCCAACACTGAAGCTTTCTTT.

This sequence joins TRBV29-1 and TRBJ1-2; the match to TRBD1 covers 7 bases. V was clipped by 6 bases and J by 4 bases; unmatched bases: 5. This CDR3 region has 12 residues. From germline, CDR1 is SQVTM and CDR2 ANQGSEA. The CDR3 region is CSVSGTVYGYTF. The DNA of the CDR3 is TGCAGCGTATCCGGGACAGTCTATGGCTACACCTTC. Complete variable domain (other parts from reference TRBV29-1 and TRBJ1-2): SAVISQKPSRDICQRGTSLTIQCQVDSQVTMMFWYRQQPGQSLTLIATANQGSEATYESGFVIDKFPISRPNLTFSTLTVSNMSPEDSSIYLCSVSGTVYGYTFGSGTRLTVV.

The chain recombines TRBV28 with TRBJ2-3, with 8 bases identical to TRBD2. The CDR3 totals 15 residues. Germline V lookup: CDR1 MDHEN, CDR2 SYDVKM. V was clipped by 3 bases and J by 8 bases; unmatched bases: 10. This CDR3 reads CASSLGSGGRSTQYF. CDR3 coding DNA: TGTGCCAGCAGTTTGGGGTCGGGAGGGAGGAGTACGCAGTATTTT.

This clone was detected only a few times. The chain combines TRBV18 with TRBJ1-2; D possibly corresponds to TRBD1 (6 bases). Trimming removed 3 bases from V and 6 bases from J, with 14 bases in between. The length of the CDR3 is 14 residues. Germline CDR1 KGHSH, CDR2 LQKENI. The CDR3 region is CASSPFQGQDGYTF. The DNA of the CDR3 is TGTGCCAGCTCACCTTTTCAGGGGCAGGATGGCTACACCTTC.

V is TRBV28 and J is TRBJ1-5; a possible D gene is TRBD1 (5 bases). CDR3 length: 14 amino acids. The V and J ends lost 2 bases and 4 bases respectively, with 9 bases between them. Germline CDR1 is MDHEN and CDR2 is SYDVKM. The CDR3 coding sequence is TGTGCCAGCAGTTTAGTAGGGGTAAATCAGCCCCAGCATTTT. As protein: CASSLVGVNQPQHF.

This chain joins TRBV18 and TRBJ2-7; 7 bases map to TRBD1. CDR3 length: 14 residues. V lost 2 bases, J lost 2 bases, and 3 bases stayed unmatched. The germline gives CDR1 KGHSH, CDR2 LQKENI. The CDR3: CASSPRGQTYEQYF. The CDR3 DNA is TGTGCCAGCTCACCAAGGGGACAGACCTACGAGCAGTACTTC. The full variable domain, with the rest looked up from reference TRBV18 and TRBJ2-7, is NAGVMQNPRHLVRRRGQEARLRCSPMKGHSHVYWYRQLPEEGLKFMVYLQKENIIDESGMPKERFSAEFPKEGPSILRIQQVVRGDSAAYFCASSPRGQTYEQYFGPGTRLTVT.

The chain combines TRBV6-6 with TRBJ2-7; TRBD1 matches at 8 bases. This CDR3 spans 15 amino acids. V dropped 5 bases and J dropped 4; count of bases not matched to a gene: 10. Germline CDR1 is MNHNY and CDR2 is SVGAGI (reference sequence). CDR3 sequence reads: CASSPVVTGAYEQYF. DNA for the CDR3: TGTGCCAGCAGTCCCGTTGTGACAGGGGCTTACGAGCAGTACTTC.

This chain connects TRBV2 to TRBJ2-7; D is possibly TRBD2 (5 bases). CDR1 and CDR2 (germline): SNHLY, FYNNEI. The CDR3 is made up of 13 amino acids. Trimming removed 6 bases from V and 5 bases from J, with 14 bases in between. The CDR3 protein is CASRWGAENEQYF. CDR3 in DNA: TGTGCCAGCAGGTGGGGAGCGGAGAACGAGCAGTACTTC.

The gene calls are TRBV6-4 and TRBJ2-3; TRBD2 matches at 7 bases. This CDR3 is built from 15 residues. Unmatched junction bases numbered 9, after V lost 3 bases and J lost 6 bases. Germline CDR1 is MRHNA and CDR2 is SNTAGT. The CDR3 DNA reads TGTGCCAGCAGTGAGGGGGGGAGGAGTTGGGATACGCAGTATTTT. It yields the protein CASSEGGRSWDTQYF.

This chain links TRBV11-2 with TRBJ2-1; 9 bases fit TRBD1. Germline values: CDR1 SGHAT, CDR2 FQNNGV. Trimming removed 1 base from V and 7 bases from J; junction bases left unmatched: 5. This CDR3 spans 15 amino acids. CDR3 sequence: CASSLGTGAPNEQFF. Here the CDR3 DNA reads TGTGCCAGCAGCTTAGGGACAGGGGCCCCGAATGAGCAGTTCTTC.

V is TRBV11-3 and J is TRBJ2-3; TRBD2 might be the D (6 bases). Per germline, CDR1 SGHNT and CDR2 YENEEA. The CDR3 is made up of 13 amino acids. V gave up 4 bases and J gave up 5 bases, with 10 bases separating them. The CDR3 loop is CASSSSGVDTQYF. CDR3 bases: TGTGCCAGCAGCTCCTCGGGGGTAGATACGCAGTATTTT.

V gene TRBV16 combines with J gene TRBJ1-5, with TRBD1 matching over 9 bases. Looked up from germline, CDR1 is KGHSY and CDR2 is FQNENV. This CDR3 is built from 12 residues. Trimming took 2 bases from V and 13 from J; bases not matched to a gene: 3. In DNA, the CDR3 is TGTGCCAGCAGCCAAGGGACAGGGAGTCAGCATTTT. It is translated as CASSQGTGSQHF.

This clone was counted only a few times. The chain has TRBV2 and TRBJ1-2; 8 bases fit TRBD1. J gave up 4 bases and V 5 bases, and 6 bases lay outside the gene matches. The CDR3 is 14 residues long. CDR1 and CDR2 from the germline V gene are SNHLY and FYNNEI. The CDR3 is CASSYATGVYGYTF. The CDR3 coding sequence is TGTGCCAGCAGTTATGCGACAGGGGTCTATGGCTACACCTTC.

The CDR3 is CASSFGQGGGYTF. As DNA, the CDR3 is TGTGCCAGCAGCTTTGGACAGGGTGGCGGCTACACCTTC. The chain is built from TRBV5-6 and TRBJ1-2, with 8 bases identical to TRBD1. The CDR3 is 13 amino acids. V lost 2 bases, J lost 8 bases, and 5 bases stayed unmatched. Germline V gene sequence: CDR1 SGHDT, CDR2 YYEEEE.

This clone was seen a single time. J is TRBJ2-3 and V is TRBV2, with D perhaps TRBD1 (5 bases). The germline V and J ends were trimmed by 3 bases and 4 bases, with 14 bases remaining between them. The CDR3 runs to 15 residues. Germline CDR1 is SNHLY and CDR2 is FYNNEI. The CDR3 loop is CASSDPGKRADTQYF. CDR3 coding DNA: TGTGCCAGCAGTGACCCAGGGAAAAGGGCAGATACGCAGTATTTT.